The sequence of this TCR beta chain was determined in a study of T-cell reconstitution after alpha-beta-depleted transplantation in children (TCRdb year 2016). The study in broad terms: Using TCR repertoire profiling, the study quantitatively followed how T-cell immune reconstitution unfolded in children after TCRalphabeta/CD19-depleted allogeneic hematopoietic cell transplantation.

About this clonotype: Its antigen has not been determined. Base qualities were left out, and no much larger clone turns up one base away.

In the germline V gene (reference sequence), CDR1 corresponds to DFQATT and CDR2 to SNEGSKA. Germline trimming: 5 bases from V, 1 base from J; junction bases outside gene matches: 23. The CDR3 sequence holds 20 residues, the cysteine and phenylalanine included. Only the CDR3 DNA is retained, 60 bases long and in frame from the first base. Library creation used PCR. Sequenced using an Illumina HiSeq 2500. To normalize quantification of the TCRbeta repertoire, the TCR libraries were built with molecular barcoding that relied on unique molecular identifiers. TCRdb reworked the public reads: Q25 trimming with fastp, MiXCR clone assembly, productive beta chains retained. Merged by CDR3 protein, the rows form single entries marked with the most common genes and DNA. In all, the sample holds about 360,000 distinct CDR3 sequences, and roughly 13% of those were seen once. 3.5% to 4.5% of the sample rests with the top ten.

The specimen comprised PBMCs, sampled from the stem cell graft. This TCR was recovered from a human donor who donated a stem cell graft to a child with Fanconi anemia. The chain was built from TRBV20-1 and TRBJ2-3; 8 middle bases align to TRBD2. At the DNA level, the sequence is TGCAGTGCTCCAGACTCGCGGGGGGCGGGTGTTGGACGAGGCACAGATACGCAGTATTTT. Translation gives CSAPDSRGAGVGRGTDTQYF.